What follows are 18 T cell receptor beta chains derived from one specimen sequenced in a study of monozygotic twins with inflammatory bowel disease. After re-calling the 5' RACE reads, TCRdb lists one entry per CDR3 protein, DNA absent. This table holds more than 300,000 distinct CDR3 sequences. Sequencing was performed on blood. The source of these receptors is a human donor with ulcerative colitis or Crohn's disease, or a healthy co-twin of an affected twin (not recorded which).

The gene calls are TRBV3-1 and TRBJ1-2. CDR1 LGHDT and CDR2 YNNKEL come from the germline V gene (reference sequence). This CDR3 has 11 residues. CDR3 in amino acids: CASSQDFGYTF.

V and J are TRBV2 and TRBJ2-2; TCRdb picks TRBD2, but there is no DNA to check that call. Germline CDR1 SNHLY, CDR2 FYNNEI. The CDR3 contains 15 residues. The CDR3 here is CASSSSGRRAGELFF. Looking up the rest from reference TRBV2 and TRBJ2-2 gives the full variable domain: EPEVTQTPSHQVTQMGQEVILRCVPISNHLYFYWYRQILGQKVEFLVSFYNNEISEKSEIFDDQFSVERPDGSNFTLKIRSTKLEDSAMYFCASSSSGRRAGELFFGEGSRLTVL.

CDR3 in amino acids: CASSLSAGGIYEQYF. The rearrangement joins TRBV27 to TRBJ2-7; the D gene TCRdb calls, TRBD2, cannot be checked with no DNA. The CDR3 runs to 15 residues. The germline V gene encodes CDR1 MNHEY and CDR2 SMNVEV (reference sequence).

CDR3 residues: CASSPLPPDEQYF. This chain joins TRBV18 and TRBJ2-7; TCRdb names TRBD2, which stays unverified in the absence of DNA. CDR1 and CDR2 from the germline V gene are KGHSH and LQKENI. CDR3 length equals 13 residues.

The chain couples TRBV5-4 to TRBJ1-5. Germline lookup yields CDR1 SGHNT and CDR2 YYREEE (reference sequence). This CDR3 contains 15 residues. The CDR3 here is CASSLGGDSNQPQHF. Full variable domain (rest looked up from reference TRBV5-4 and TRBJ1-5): ETGVTQSPTHLIKTRGQQVTLRCSSQSGHNTVSWYQQALGQGPQFIFQYYREEENGRGNFPPRFSGLQFPNYSSELNVNALELDDSALYLCASSLGGDSNQPQHFGDGTRLSIL.

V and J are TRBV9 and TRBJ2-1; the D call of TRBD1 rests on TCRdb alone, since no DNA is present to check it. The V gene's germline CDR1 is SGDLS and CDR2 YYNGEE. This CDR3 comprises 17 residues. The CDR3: CASSALGGGSNYNEQFF.

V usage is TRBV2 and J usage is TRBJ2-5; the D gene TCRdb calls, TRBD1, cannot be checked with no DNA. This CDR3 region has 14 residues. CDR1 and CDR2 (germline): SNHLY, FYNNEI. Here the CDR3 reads CASSRDRQQETQYF.

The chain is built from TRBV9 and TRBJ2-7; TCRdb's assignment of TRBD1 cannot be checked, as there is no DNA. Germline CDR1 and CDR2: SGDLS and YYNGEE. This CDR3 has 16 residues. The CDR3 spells CASSALGTGRVHEQYF.

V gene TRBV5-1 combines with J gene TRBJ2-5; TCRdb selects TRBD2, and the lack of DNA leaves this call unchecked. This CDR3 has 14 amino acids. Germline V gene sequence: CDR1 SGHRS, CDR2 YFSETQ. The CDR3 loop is CASSFQGQRETQYF. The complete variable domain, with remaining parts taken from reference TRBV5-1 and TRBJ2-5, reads KAGVTQTPRYLIKTRGQQVTLSCSPISGHRSVSWYQQTPGQGLQFLFEYFSETQRNKGNFPGRFSGRQFSNSRSEMNVSTLELGDSALYLCASSFQGQRETQYFGPGTRLLVL.

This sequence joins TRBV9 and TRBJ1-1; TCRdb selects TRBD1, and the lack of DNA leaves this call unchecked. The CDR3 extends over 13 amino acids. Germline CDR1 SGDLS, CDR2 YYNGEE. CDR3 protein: CASSPGQGAIAFF.

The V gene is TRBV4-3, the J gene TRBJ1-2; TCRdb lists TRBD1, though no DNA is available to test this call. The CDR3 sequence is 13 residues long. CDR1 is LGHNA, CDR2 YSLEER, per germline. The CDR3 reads CASSQEIRDGYTF.

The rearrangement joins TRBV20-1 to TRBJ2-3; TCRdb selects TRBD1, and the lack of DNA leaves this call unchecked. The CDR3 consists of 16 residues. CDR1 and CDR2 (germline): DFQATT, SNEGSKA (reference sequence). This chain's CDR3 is CSARGGRGGYTDTQYF.

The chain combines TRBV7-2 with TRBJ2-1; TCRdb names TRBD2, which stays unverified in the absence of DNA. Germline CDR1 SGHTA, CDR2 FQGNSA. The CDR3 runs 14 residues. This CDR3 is CASSLEARSNEQFF.

The CDR3 protein is CASRYTRTAAYDEQYF. J is TRBJ2-7 and V is TRBV6-5; TCRdb reports TRBD1, a call that lacks DNA to check it against. The CDR3 runs to 16 residues. Germline CDR1 MNHEY, CDR2 SVGAGI.

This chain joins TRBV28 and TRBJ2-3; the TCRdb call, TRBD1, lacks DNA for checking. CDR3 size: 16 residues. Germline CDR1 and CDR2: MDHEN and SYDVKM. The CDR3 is CASSFAPHLGTDTQYF.

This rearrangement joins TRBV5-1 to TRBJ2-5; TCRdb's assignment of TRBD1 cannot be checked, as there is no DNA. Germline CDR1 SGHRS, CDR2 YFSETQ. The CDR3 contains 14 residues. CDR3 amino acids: CASSPGQAKETQYF.

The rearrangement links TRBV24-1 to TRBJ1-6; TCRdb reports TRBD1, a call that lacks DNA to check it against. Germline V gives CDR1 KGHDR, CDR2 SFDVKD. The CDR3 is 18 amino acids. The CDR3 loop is CATAPTGSINPTDSPLHF.

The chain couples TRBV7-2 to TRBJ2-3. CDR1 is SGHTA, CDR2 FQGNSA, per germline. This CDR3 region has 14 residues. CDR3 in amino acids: CASTPDGGTDTQYF.